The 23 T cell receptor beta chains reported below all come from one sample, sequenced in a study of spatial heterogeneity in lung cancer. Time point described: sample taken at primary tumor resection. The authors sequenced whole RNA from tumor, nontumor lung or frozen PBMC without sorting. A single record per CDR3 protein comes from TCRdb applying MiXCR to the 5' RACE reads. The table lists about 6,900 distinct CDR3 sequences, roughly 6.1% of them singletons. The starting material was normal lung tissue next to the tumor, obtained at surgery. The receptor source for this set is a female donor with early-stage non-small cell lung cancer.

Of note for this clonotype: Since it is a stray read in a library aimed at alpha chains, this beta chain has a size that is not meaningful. This CDR3 is CASSHPGGTSGTTYEQYF. The CDR3 bases are TGTGCCAGCAGCCACCCCGGGGGGACTAGCGGAACCACCTACGAGCAGTACTTC. The gene calls are TRBV9 and TRBJ2-7; 11 bases agree with TRBD2. The CDR3 sequence is 18 residues long. The germline V gene has CDR1 SGDLS and CDR2 YYNGEE. V shed 4 bases, J shed 2 bases, and the junction held 14 bases outside the gene matches.

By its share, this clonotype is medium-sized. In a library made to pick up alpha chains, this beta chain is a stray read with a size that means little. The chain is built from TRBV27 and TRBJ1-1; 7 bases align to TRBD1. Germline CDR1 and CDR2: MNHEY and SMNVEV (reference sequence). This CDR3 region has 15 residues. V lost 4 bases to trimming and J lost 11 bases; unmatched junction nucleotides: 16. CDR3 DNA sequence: TGTGCCAGCAGTTCCCCGGGTAGGGGGCCAATGGGCGCTTTCTTT. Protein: CASSSPGRGPMGAFF.

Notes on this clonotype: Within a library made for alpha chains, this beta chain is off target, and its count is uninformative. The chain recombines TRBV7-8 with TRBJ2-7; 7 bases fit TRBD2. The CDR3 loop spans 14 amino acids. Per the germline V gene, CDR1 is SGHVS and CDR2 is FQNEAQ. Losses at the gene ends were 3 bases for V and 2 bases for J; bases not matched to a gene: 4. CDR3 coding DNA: TGTGCCAGCAGCTTGGGGGGAGGGGCCTACGAGCAGTACTTC. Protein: CASSLGGGAYEQYF.

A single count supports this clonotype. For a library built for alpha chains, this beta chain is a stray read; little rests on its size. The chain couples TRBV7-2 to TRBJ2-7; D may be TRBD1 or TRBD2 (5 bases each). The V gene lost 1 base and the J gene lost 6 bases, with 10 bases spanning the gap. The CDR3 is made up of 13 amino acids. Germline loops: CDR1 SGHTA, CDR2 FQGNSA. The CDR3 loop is CASSLGGTPEQYF. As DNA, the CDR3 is TGTGCCAGCAGCTTAGGGGGGACGCCCGAGCAGTACTTC.

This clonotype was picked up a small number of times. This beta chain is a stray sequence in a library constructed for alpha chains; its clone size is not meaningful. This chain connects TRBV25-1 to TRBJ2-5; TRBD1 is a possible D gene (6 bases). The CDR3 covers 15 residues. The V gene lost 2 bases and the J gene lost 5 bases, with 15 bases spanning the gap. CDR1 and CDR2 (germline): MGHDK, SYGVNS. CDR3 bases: TGTGCCAGCAGTGAAATGGGGGCTCGTCAGGAGACCCAGTACTTC. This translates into CASSEMGARQETQYF.

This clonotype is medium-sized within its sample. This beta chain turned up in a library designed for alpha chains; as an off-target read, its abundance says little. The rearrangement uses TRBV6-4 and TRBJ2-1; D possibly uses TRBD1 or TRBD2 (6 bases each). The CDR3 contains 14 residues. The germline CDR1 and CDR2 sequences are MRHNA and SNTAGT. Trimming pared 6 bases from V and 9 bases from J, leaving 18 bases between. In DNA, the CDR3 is TGTGCCAGCAGCGTCGGGACTTCCAGGGGTGAGCAGTTCTTC. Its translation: CASSVGTSRGEQFF.

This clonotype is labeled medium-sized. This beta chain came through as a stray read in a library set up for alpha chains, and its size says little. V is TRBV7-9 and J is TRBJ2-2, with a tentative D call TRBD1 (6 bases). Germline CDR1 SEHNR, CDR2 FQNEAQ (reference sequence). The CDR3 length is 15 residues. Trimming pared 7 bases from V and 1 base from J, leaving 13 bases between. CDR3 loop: CASNPTGRNTGELFF. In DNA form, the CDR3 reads TGTGCCAGCAACCCAACAGGGAGGAACACCGGGGAGCTGTTTTTT.

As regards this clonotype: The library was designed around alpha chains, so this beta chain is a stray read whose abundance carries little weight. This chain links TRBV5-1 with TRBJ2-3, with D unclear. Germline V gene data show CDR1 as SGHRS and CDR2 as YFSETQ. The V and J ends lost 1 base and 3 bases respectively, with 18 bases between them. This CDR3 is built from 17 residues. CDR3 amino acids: CASSLYVSTPKTDTQYF. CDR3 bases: TGCGCCAGCAGCTTGTATGTCTCTACCCCAAAAACAGATACGCAGTATTTT. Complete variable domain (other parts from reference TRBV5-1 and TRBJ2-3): KAGVTQTPRYLIKTRGQQVTLSCSPISGHRSVSWYQQTPGQGLQFLFEYFSETQRNKGNFPGRFSGRQFSNSRSEMNVSTLELGDSALYLCASSLYVSTPKTDTQYFGPGTRLTVL.

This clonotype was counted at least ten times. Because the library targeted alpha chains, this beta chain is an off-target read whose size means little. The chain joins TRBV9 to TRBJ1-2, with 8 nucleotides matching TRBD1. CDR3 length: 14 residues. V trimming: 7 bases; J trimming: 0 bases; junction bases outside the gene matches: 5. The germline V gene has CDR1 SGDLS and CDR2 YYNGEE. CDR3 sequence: CASGTGGTNYGYTF. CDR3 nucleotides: TGTGCCAGCGGAACAGGGGGGACTAACTATGGCTACACCTTC.

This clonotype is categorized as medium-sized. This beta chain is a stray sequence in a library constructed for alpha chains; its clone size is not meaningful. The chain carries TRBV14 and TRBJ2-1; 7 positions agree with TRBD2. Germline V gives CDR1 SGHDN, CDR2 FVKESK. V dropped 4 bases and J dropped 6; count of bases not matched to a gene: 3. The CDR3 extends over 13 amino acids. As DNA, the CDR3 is TGTGCCAGCAGCCGCGGGAGAATCAATGAGCAGTTCTTC. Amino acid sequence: CASSRGRINEQFF.

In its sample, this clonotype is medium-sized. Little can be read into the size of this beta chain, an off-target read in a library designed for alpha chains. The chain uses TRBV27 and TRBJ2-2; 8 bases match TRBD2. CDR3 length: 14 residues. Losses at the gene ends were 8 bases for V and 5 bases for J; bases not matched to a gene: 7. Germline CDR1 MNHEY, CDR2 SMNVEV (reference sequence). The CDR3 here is CASQYGTRTGELFF. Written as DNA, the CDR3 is TGTGCCAGCCAGTACGGGACTAGAACCGGGGAGCTGTTTTTT.

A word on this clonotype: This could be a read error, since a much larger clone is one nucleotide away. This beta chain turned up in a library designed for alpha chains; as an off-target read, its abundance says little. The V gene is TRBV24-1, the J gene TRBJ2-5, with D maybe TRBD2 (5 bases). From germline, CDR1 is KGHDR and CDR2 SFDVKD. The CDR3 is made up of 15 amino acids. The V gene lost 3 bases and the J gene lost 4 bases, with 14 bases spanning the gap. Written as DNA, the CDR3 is TGTGCCACCAGTGATCCCACACTAGGTATAGAGACCCAGTACTTC. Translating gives CATSDPTLGIETQYF.

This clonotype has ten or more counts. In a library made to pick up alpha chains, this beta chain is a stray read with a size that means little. The CDR3 region has the DNA TGCAGTGCGGGAAGGACAGGGGCCAACTATGGCTACACCTTC. Protein sequence: CSAGRTGANYGYTF. V is TRBV20-1 and J is TRBJ1-2, with 9 bases matching TRBD1. Germline lookup yields CDR1 DFQATT and CDR2 SNEGSKA (reference sequence). CDR3 size: 14 residues. Germline trimming cut 6 bases from V and 2 bases from J; bases unmatched to any gene: 7.

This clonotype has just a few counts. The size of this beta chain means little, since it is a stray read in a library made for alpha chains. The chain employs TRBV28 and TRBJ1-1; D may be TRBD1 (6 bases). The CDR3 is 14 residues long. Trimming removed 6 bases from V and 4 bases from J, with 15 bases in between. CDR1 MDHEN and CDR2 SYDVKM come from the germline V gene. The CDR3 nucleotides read TGTGCCAGCAGGTCGTGGGGGGCCGGCACTGAAGCTTTCTTT. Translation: CASRSWGAGTEAFF.

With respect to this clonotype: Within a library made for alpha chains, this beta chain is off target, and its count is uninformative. The CDR3 DNA reads as TGCGCCAGCGGTGGGGAAGCGGGAGGCCTTCTTTACAATGAGCAGTTCTTC. Translating it yields CASGGEAGGLLYNEQFF. This chain uses TRBV5-1 with TRBJ2-1, with TRBD2 matching over 9 bases. From germline, CDR1 is SGHRS and CDR2 YFSETQ. V lost 7 bases and J lost 4; bases outside the gene matches: 15. This CDR3 has 17 amino acids.

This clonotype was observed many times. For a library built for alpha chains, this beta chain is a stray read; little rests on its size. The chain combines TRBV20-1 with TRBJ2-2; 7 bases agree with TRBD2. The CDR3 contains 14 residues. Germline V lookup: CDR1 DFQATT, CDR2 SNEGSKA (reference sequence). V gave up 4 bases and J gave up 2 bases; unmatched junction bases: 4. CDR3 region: CSAMVAGNTGELFF. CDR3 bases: TGCAGTGCTATGGTAGCGGGCAACACCGGGGAGCTGTTTTTT.

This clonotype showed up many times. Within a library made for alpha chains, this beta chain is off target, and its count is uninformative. In DNA, the CDR3 is TGCGCCAGCAGCCCAGGACAGGGATGGGATGAAAAACTGTTTTTT. This codes for CASSPGQGWDEKLFF. V gene TRBV5-1 combines with J gene TRBJ1-4, with TRBD1 matching 8 bases. With 4 bases clipped from V and 6 bases from J, the junction kept 8 bases outside the gene matches. The germline V gene has CDR1 SGHRS and CDR2 YFSETQ. The CDR3 consists of 15 residues.

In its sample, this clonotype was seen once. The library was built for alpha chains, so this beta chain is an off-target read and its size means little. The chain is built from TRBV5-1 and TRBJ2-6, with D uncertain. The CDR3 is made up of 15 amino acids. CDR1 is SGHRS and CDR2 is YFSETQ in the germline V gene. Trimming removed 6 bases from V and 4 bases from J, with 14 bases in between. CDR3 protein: CASNQVPSGANVLTF. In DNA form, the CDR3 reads TGCGCCAGCAATCAAGTTCCGTCAGGGGCCAACGTCCTGACTTTC.

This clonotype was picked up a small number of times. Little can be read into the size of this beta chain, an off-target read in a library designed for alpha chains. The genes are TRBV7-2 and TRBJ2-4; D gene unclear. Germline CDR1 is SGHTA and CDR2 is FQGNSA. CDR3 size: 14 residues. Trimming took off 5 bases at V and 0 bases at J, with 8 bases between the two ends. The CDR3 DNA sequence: TGTGCCAGCAGCGAAGCTTTAGCCAAAAACATTCAGTACTTC. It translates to CASSEALAKNIQYF.

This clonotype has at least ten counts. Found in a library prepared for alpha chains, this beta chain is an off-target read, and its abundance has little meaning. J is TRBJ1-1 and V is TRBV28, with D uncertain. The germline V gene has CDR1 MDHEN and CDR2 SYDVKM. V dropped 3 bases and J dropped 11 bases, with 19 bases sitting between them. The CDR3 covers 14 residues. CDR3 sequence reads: CASSLGSTGGFAFF. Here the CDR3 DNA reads TGTGCCAGCAGTTTGGGCAGTACGGGTGGGTTTGCTTTCTTT.

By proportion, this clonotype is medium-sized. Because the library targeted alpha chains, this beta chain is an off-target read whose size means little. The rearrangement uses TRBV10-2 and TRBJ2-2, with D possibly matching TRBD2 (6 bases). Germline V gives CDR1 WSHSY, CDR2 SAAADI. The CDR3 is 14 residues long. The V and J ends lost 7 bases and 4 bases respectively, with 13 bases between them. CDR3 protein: CASNPGAGTGELFF. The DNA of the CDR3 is TGCGCCAGCAACCCGGGAGCGGGCACCGGGGAGCTGTTTTTT.

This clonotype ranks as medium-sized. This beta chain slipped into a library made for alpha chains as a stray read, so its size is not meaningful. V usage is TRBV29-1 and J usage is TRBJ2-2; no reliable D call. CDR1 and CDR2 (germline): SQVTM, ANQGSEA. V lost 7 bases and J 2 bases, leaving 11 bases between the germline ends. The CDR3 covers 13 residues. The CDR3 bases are TGCAGCGGCACGGCGGACAACACCGGGGAGCTGTTTTTT. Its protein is CSGTADNTGELFF.

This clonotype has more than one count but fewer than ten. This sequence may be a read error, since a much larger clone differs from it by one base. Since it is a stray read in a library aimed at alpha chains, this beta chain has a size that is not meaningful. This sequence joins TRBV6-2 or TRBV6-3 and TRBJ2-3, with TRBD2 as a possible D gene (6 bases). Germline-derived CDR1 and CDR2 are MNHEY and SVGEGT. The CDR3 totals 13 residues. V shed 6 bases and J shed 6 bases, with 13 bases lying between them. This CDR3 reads CASRVSGEDTQYF. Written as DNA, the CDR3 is TGTGCCAGCAGGGTATCGGGAGAGGATACGCAGTATTTT.